One and the same sample provided the 31 T cell receptor beta chains below, sequenced in a study of T cell changes during pregnancy in multiple sclerosis. Sequencing was performed with immunoSEQ multiplex PCR; in TCRdb, only in-frame clones are kept and a portion is missing. The sample contains around 67,000 clones, around 92% of which appear only once. The sample was peripheral blood, taken in the first trimester of pregnancy. These receptors all come from a female donor with multiple sclerosis, enrolled in a pregnancy study.

The chain has TRBV5-1 and TRBJ2-7; 10 bases fit TRBD1. With V trimmed by 3 bases and J by 4 bases, 4 bases remained unmatched. This CDR3 spans 14 amino acids. Germline lookup yields CDR1 SGHRS and CDR2 YFSETQ. CDR3 nucleotides: TGCGCCAGCAGCTCTCCGGGACAGGGGTACGAGCAGTACTTC. Amino acids: CASSSPGQGYEQYF.

The gene calls are TRBV2 and TRBJ2-3; D is perhaps TRBD1 (5 bases). The V end lost 6 bases, the J end lost 10 bases, and 17 bases lay between the germline ends. CDR3 length: 13 amino acids. Germline loops: CDR1 SNHLY, CDR2 FYNNEI. The CDR3 protein is CASSSNGADAQYF. CDR3 nucleotide sequence: TGTGCCAGCAGCTCAAATGGGGCCGACGCGCAGTATTTT. Filled out from reference TRBV2 and TRBJ2-3, the complete variable domain reads EPEVTQTPSHQVTQMGQEVILRCVPISNHLYFYWYRQILGQKVEFLVSFYNNEISEKSEIFDDQFSVERPDGSNFTLKIRSTKLEDSAMYFCASSSNGADAQYFGPGTRLTVL.

V and J are TRBV28 and TRBJ1-2; 7 bases are shared with TRBD1. Germline values: CDR1 MDHEN, CDR2 SYDVKM. This CDR3 has 12 amino acids. The V segment lost 4 bases and the J segment 8 bases; nucleotides outside the gene matches: 4. CDR3 DNA: TGTGCCAGCAGTTCCCAACAGGGGGGCTACACCTTC. This translates into CASSSQQGGYTF.

This chain uses TRBV27 with TRBJ2-1; D is undetermined. The CDR3 has 15 amino acids. V dropped 5 bases and J dropped 1 base, with 12 bases sitting between them. The germline CDR1 and CDR2 sequences are MNHEY and SMNVEV (reference sequence). CDR3 sequence: CASSPLERSYNEQFF. DNA of the CDR3: TGTGCCAGCAGTCCCCTAGAGAGGTCCTACAATGAGCAGTTCTTC.

This clone showed up just once. The rearrangement joins TRBV11-2 to TRBJ2-1; 8 bases map to TRBD2. The CDR3 extends over 15 amino acids. Germline V CDR1 and CDR2: SGHAT, FQNNGV. Unmatched junction bases numbered 9, after V lost 6 bases and J lost 5 bases. This CDR3 is CASSPTSGFNNEQFF. The CDR3 nucleotides read TGTGCCAGCAGTCCCACTAGCGGATTTAACAATGAGCAGTTCTTC.

CDR3 amino acids: CASSQDSDEKLFF. CDR3 DNA sequence: TGTGCCAGCAGCCAAGATTCGGATGAAAAACTGTTTTTT. The rearrangement links TRBV4-2 to TRBJ1-4; D is ambiguous. CDR3 length: 13 amino acids. The germline V gene encodes CDR1 LGHNA and CDR2 YNFKEQ. V lost 0 bases to trimming and J lost 6 bases, with 5 bases between them.

The gene calls are TRBV27 and TRBJ2-7; TRBD2 is a possible D gene (5 bases). V lost 3 bases and J 6 bases, leaving 15 bases between the germline ends. The CDR3 contains 14 residues. Germline V gene data show CDR1 as MNHEY and CDR2 as SMNVEV (reference sequence). The CDR3, as DNA: TGTGCCAGCAGTTTCCTAGCAGGATCAGGCGAGCAGTACTTC. Its protein is CASSFLAGSGEQYF.

Concerning this clone: A read error may produce the germline difference seen at one junction end. This sequence joins TRBV25-1 and TRBJ1-2; 8 bases map to TRBD1. Germline CDR1 reads MGHDK; CDR2 reads SYGVNS. This CDR3 comprises 10 residues. In nucleotides, the CDR3 is TGTGCCAGCAGTTCCTGGACAGGGCCCTTC. Translation: CASSSWTGPF.

For the CDR3, the DNA is TGTGCCAGCAGCAGAACTAGCGGGAGACCCTACGAGCAGTACTTC. This gives the protein CASSRTSGRPYEQYF. The chain combines TRBV14 with TRBJ2-7; 11 nucleotides match TRBD2. J lost 2 bases, V lost 5 bases, and 5 bases had no gene match. Germline V lookup: CDR1 SGHDN, CDR2 FVKESK. The CDR3 is 15 residues long.

This rearrangement joins TRBV9 to TRBJ2-7; TRBD2 agrees at 7 bases. Per the germline V gene, CDR1 is SGDLS and CDR2 is YYNGEE. The length of the CDR3 is 14 residues. V dropped 0 bases and J dropped 3; count of bases not matched to a gene: 3. The CDR3 nucleotides are TGTGCCAGCAGCGTAGCTTGGACTAGCTACGAGCAGTACTTC. Its protein is CASSVAWTSYEQYF.

This clone has more than one count but fewer than ten. The CDR3 region is CASRLTGNGEAFF. Here the CDR3 DNA reads TGCGCCAGCAGGCTCACAGGGAATGGTGAAGCTTTCTTT. The chain links TRBV4-1 to TRBJ1-1, with a weak D call TRBD1 (6 bases). The CDR3 sequence is 13 residues long. Germline lookup yields CDR1 MGHRA and CDR2 YSYEKL. Trimming pared 6 bases from V and 7 bases from J, leaving 15 bases between.

V usage is TRBV15 and J usage is TRBJ1-5, with TRBD1 identical over 7 bases. Germline CDR1 LNHNV, CDR2 YYDKDF (reference sequence). The CDR3 loop spans 17 amino acids. The junction had 8 bases not matched to a gene; V was cut back by 3 bases and J by 0 bases. CDR3 sequence reads: CATSSGRDRPSNQPQHF. In nucleotides, the CDR3 is TGTGCCACCAGCAGTGGCAGGGACAGACCTAGCAATCAGCCCCAGCATTTT.

The J gene is TRBJ2-1, the V gene TRBV7-6, with D unresolved. This CDR3 has 13 amino acids. Per the germline V gene, CDR1 is SGHVS and CDR2 is FNYEAQ. V was pared by 5 bases and J by 1 base, with 6 bases between. The CDR3 loop reads CASSLTSYNEQFF. The CDR3 nucleotides read TGTGCCAGCAGCCTGACTTCCTACAATGAGCAGTTCTTC.

CDR3 DNA sequence: TGCAGCGTTGGGACAGGGCTCACTGAAGCTTTCTTT. Translating gives CSVGTGLTEAFF. V usage is TRBV29-1 and J usage is TRBJ1-1, with TRBD1 matching over 8 bases. The trim removed 4 bases at V and 4 bases at J, leaving 2 bases unmatched. The CDR3 spans 12 residues. Germline loops: CDR1 SQVTM, CDR2 ANQGSEA.

This clone is a singleton in its sample. The DNA is omitted, as the CDR3 cannot be located on it reliably, and the CDR3 follows TCRdb's listing. The chain joins TRBV30 to TRBJ1-1. Both ends counted, the CDR3 spans 11 residues. Germline values: CDR1 GTSNPN, CDR2 SVGIG (reference sequence). CDR3 protein: CAWSVGSGTFF.

The chain is built from TRBV19 and TRBJ1-5; D might be TRBD1 (6 bases). Germline loops: CDR1 LNHDA, CDR2 SQIVND (reference sequence). This CDR3 spans 15 amino acids. The V gene lost 7 bases and the J gene lost 4 bases, with 17 bases spanning the gap. CDR3 coding DNA: TGTGCCAGTACGCCCCGGGGACAAGGGAATCAGCCCCAGCATTTT. This translates into CASTPRGQGNQPQHF.

The rearrangement uses TRBV7-3 and TRBJ2-5, with 7 positions matching TRBD2. CDR3 length: 16 amino acids. The V gene end was trimmed by 2 bases and the J gene end by 4 bases; junction bases not matched to a gene: 10. Per the germline V gene, CDR1 is SGHTA and CDR2 is FQGTGA. The CDR3 nucleotides are TGTGCCAGCAGCTTATCTGGGGGAGGGCCGTTAGAGACCCAGTACTTC. Amino acids: CASSLSGGGPLETQYF.

The chain links TRBV7-9 to TRBJ1-2; no definite D call. This CDR3 has 16 amino acids. V lost 0 bases to trimming and J lost 0 bases, with 11 bases between them. Looked up from germline, CDR1 is SEHNR and CDR2 is FQNEAQ (reference sequence). The CDR3 sequence is CASSLAFRGSNYGYTF. CDR3 nucleotides: TGTGCCAGCAGCTTAGCCTTCCGGGGTTCTAACTATGGCTACACCTTC.

The chain links TRBV10-3 to TRBJ2-1; D unresolved. V shed 1 base and J shed 7 bases, with 20 bases lying between them. This CDR3 comprises 17 residues. Germline V gives CDR1 ENHRY, CDR2 SYGVKD. The CDR3 DNA follows: TGTGCCATCAGTGAGTTTTATGGCTACCAGGAAGGAAATGAGCAGTTCTTC. Amino acid sequence: CAISEFYGYQEGNEQFF.

V gene TRBV29-1 combines with J gene TRBJ1-5, with 9 bases fitting TRBD1. Germline-derived CDR1 and CDR2 are SQVTM and ANQGSEA. J was trimmed by 7 bases and V by 6 bases; bases with no gene match: 7. The CDR3 sequence is 13 residues long. For the CDR3, the DNA is TGCAGCGTCATCACAGGGGGCGGACAGCCCCAGCATTTT. Translating it yields CSVITGGGQPQHF.

The CDR3 loop is CASRDTGGDTGELFF. The CDR3 DNA reads TGTGCCAGTAGAGACACAGGGGGCGACACCGGGGAGCTGTTTTTT. The rearrangement uses TRBV19 and TRBJ2-2; 9 nucleotides line up with TRBD1. This CDR3 has 15 amino acids. The V segment lost 6 bases and the J segment 3 bases; nucleotides outside the gene matches: 5. Germline-derived CDR1 and CDR2 are LNHDA and SQIVND (reference sequence).

V and J are TRBV27 and TRBJ1-1; 8 bases fit TRBD1. The CDR3 loop spans 15 amino acids. Germline CDR1 is MNHEY and CDR2 is SMNVEV (reference sequence). Trimming took 5 bases from V and 1 from J; bases not matched to a gene: 6. The CDR3 nucleotides are TGTGCCAGCAGTGGGACAGGCCACTCGAACACTGAAGCTTTCTTT. This sequence encodes CASSGTGHSNTEAFF.

The chain has TRBV4-3 and TRBJ2-2; tentatively, D is TRBD1 (5 bases). Germline V gives CDR1 LGHNA, CDR2 YSLEER. V lost 0 bases and J 1 base, leaving 15 bases between the germline ends. This CDR3 has 18 amino acids. CDR3: CASSQEGHTLRNTGELFF. The CDR3 DNA reads TGCGCCAGCAGCCAAGAGGGGCATACCTTAAGGAACACCGGGGAGCTGTTTTTT.

The chain is built from TRBV7-2 and TRBJ2-5; 7 bases are shared with TRBD2. The CDR3 runs to 14 residues. Germline V gene data show CDR1 as SGHTA and CDR2 as FQGNSA. V lost 3 bases and J lost 4; bases outside the gene matches: 5. In nucleotides, the CDR3 is TGTGCCAGCAGCTTGGGGGGAGGGAGAGAGACCCAGTACTTC. Its protein is CASSLGGGRETQYF. Full variable domain (rest looked up from reference TRBV7-2 and TRBJ2-5): GAGVSQSPSNKVTEKGKDVELRCDPISGHTALYWYRQSLGQGLEFLIYFQGNSAPDKSGLPSDRFSAERTGGSVSTLTIQRTQQEDSAVYLCASSLGGGRETQYFGPGTRLLVL.

This clone has just a few counts. The J gene is TRBJ2-1, the V gene TRBV5-6, with TRBD1 identical over 8 bases. This CDR3 comprises 13 residues. Unmatched junction bases numbered 7, after V lost 6 bases and J lost 8 bases. Germline V lookup: CDR1 SGHDT, CDR2 YYEEEE. The CDR3 is CASNPTGEDEQFF. The CDR3 bases are TGTGCCAGCAACCCGACAGGGGAGGATGAGCAGTTCTTC. Looking up the rest from reference TRBV5-6 and TRBJ2-1 gives the full variable domain: DAGVTQSPTHLIKTRGQQVTLRCSPKSGHDTVSWYQQALGQGPQFIFQYYEEEERQRGNFPDRFSGHQFPNYSSELNVNALLLGDSALYLCASNPTGEDEQFFGPGTRLTVL.

The V and J genes are TRBV7-2 and TRBJ2-5; TRBD1 aligns across 7 bases. The end of the DNA is better explained by TRBJ2-7, so the J call may be wrong. Germline V gene sequence: CDR1 SGHTA, CDR2 FQGNSA. The CDR3 is 16 residues long. CDR3 bases: TGTGCCAGCAGCTTAGATGTGGCAGGGGGTTGGAACGAGCAGTACTTC. Translated, it gives CASSLDVAGGWNEQYF.

This chain joins TRBV19 and TRBJ2-3, with 12 bases identical to TRBD2. Germline assignment: CDR1 LNHDA and CDR2 SQIVND (reference sequence). With 2 bases clipped from V and 4 bases from J, the junction kept 4 bases outside the gene matches. The length of the CDR3 is 16 residues. For the CDR3, the DNA is TGTGCCAGTAGTATACTAGCGGGAGGGCCCTCAGATACGCAGTATTTT. Protein: CASSILAGGPSDTQYF.

This chain joins TRBV4-3 and TRBJ2-5; D is perhaps TRBD2 (5 bases). Trimming removed 1 base from V and 3 bases from J, with 9 bases in between. Germline values: CDR1 LGHNA, CDR2 YSLEER. This CDR3 has 14 amino acids. The CDR3, as DNA: TGCGCCAGCAGCCAAGTCCTAGCAGAAGAGACCCAGTACTTC. Protein: CASSQVLAEETQYF.

The V call is TRBV28, the J call TRBJ1-2; D possibly corresponds to TRBD1 (5 bases). The CDR3 is 14 residues long. V gave up 2 bases and J gave up 6 bases, with 13 bases separating them. CDR1 is MDHEN and CDR2 is SYDVKM in the germline V gene. CDR3 DNA sequence: TGTGCCAGCAGTTTAGGACACCTGACTGATGGCTACACCTTC. Translated, it gives CASSLGHLTDGYTF.

The rearrangement joins TRBV5-4 to TRBJ1-2; D remains ambiguous. This CDR3 spans 14 amino acids. The V and J ends lost 0 bases and 0 bases respectively, with 6 bases between them. Germline V gene data show CDR1 as SGHNT and CDR2 as YYREEE (reference sequence). DNA of the CDR3: TGTGCCAGCAGCTTGGCGGGGACTAACTATGGCTACACCTTC. This codes for CASSLAGTNYGYTF. Drawing the rest from reference TRBV5-4 and TRBJ1-2, the complete variable domain is ETGVTQSPTHLIKTRGQQVTLRCSSQSGHNTVSWYQQALGQGPQFIFQYYREEENGRGNFPPRFSGLQFPNYSSELNVNALELDDSALYLCASSLAGTNYGYTFGSGTRLTVV.

The chain recombines TRBV2 with TRBJ2-6; D is ambiguous. Per the germline V gene, CDR1 is SNHLY and CDR2 is FYNNEI. The CDR3 has 15 amino acids. Trimming stripped 6 bases from V and 0 bases from J, with 9 bases between. The CDR3 protein is CASSLLSSGANVLTF. DNA of the CDR3: TGTGCCAGCAGCTTACTGAGCTCTGGGGCCAACGTCCTGACTTTC.